The 29 T cell receptor beta chains given below trace back to one sample, sequenced in a study of T cells expressing NK-cell markers. Using the 5' RACE reads, TCRdb records one entry per CDR3 protein without DNA. Its clone listing holds about 460,000 distinct CDR3 sequences. Specimen: blood T cells: a sorted CD56 or NKG2C T cell subset, CD4+ or CD8+ T cells, or bulk PBMC T cells (not recorded which). The receptors stem from a woman in her fifties or sixties in good health.

CDR3 residues: CASSFLGLRDTEAFF. The chain combines TRBV5-1 with TRBJ1-1. The CDR3 runs 15 residues. Germline CDR1 SGHRS, CDR2 YFSETQ.

This chain joins TRBV24-1 and TRBJ2-1; TCRdb returns TRBD2, unconfirmable since there is no DNA. This CDR3 is 15 amino acids long. Germline CDR1 KGHDR, CDR2 SFDVKD. The CDR3 spells CATSDPGTSMNEQFF.

This chain links TRBV21-1 with TRBJ2-3; with no DNA, the TCRdb D assignment of TRBD1 cannot be verified. TRBV21-1 is a known pseudogene. The CDR3 has 17 amino acids. Here the CDR3 reads CASSKAGAGPRTDTQYF.

This rearrangement joins TRBV11-1 to TRBJ2-1; the TRBD1 assignment by TCRdb is unverifiable without DNA. The CDR3 consists of 12 residues. Germline lookup yields CDR1 SGHAT and CDR2 FQDESV (reference sequence). The CDR3 reads CASRGRWNEQFF.

The chain links TRBV9 to TRBJ2-4; the D call from TCRdb, TRBD1, cannot be confirmed without DNA. The CDR3 has 14 residues. CDR1 SGDLS and CDR2 YYNGEE come from the germline V gene. The CDR3 sequence is CASSVTGSKNIQYF.

This chain uses TRBV10-2 with TRBJ2-1; the TRBD1 assignment by TCRdb is unverifiable without DNA. The CDR3 covers 15 residues. Germline V CDR1 and CDR2: WSHSY, SAAADI. CDR3 residues: CASSSGTAEYNEQFF.

The gene calls are TRBV20-1 and TRBJ1-2; TCRdb designates TRBD1, a call that cannot be tested without DNA. Germline V CDR1 and CDR2: DFQATT, SNEGSKA (reference sequence). CDR3 length: 15 residues. The chain's CDR3 is CSARRGKGFNYGYTF.

The V and J genes are TRBV4-1 and TRBJ2-4; the TCRdb call, TRBD2, lacks DNA for checking. Germline-derived CDR1 and CDR2 are MGHRA and YSYEKL. The CDR3 covers 18 residues. CDR3 sequence: CASSRGGSGIIAKNIQYF.

The J gene is TRBJ2-7, the V gene TRBV10-3; the D call of TRBD1 rests on TCRdb alone, since no DNA is present to check it. This CDR3 is built from 13 residues. Per germline, CDR1 ENHRY and CDR2 SYGVKD. CDR3 residues: CAISGDRTHEQYF.

The chain combines TRBV12-3 or TRBV12-4 with TRBJ2-4; TCRdb gives TRBD2 as the D gene, but with no DNA this cannot be confirmed. The CDR3 covers 13 residues. CDR3 residues: CASSHGLVNIQYF.

The genes are TRBV6-5 and TRBJ2-7. This CDR3 contains 11 residues. Germline CDR1 MNHEY, CDR2 SVGAGI. CDR3 sequence: CASSNLVGQYF.

The chain is built from TRBV6-1 and TRBJ1-1; TCRdb calls TRBD1, which cannot be checked without DNA. The CDR3 covers 15 residues. Germline V lookup: CDR1 MNHNS, CDR2 SASEGT. CDR3 residues: CASSEDGGRYTEAFF.

The chain combines TRBV7-2 with TRBJ2-3; TCRdb lists TRBD2, though no DNA is available to test this call. Germline V gives CDR1 SGHTA, CDR2 FQGNSA. The CDR3 sequence is 18 residues long. The CDR3 region is CASSFFFGTSGYTDTQYF.

The chain couples TRBV20-1 to TRBJ2-3; with no DNA, the TCRdb D assignment of TRBD2 cannot be verified. This CDR3 region has 14 residues. Germline V CDR1 and CDR2: DFQATT, SNEGSKA (reference sequence). This CDR3 is CSAIRAGGPDTQYF.

This chain connects TRBV29-1 to TRBJ1-2; TCRdb's D call of TRBD1 is untestable without DNA. This CDR3 region has 14 residues. CDR1 is SQVTM and CDR2 is ANQGSEA in the germline V gene. The CDR3 here is CSVERSDRGWGYTF.

The genes are TRBV5-1 and TRBJ1-1. CDR1 is SGHRS, CDR2 YFSETQ, per germline. The CDR3 contains 16 residues. CDR3 amino acids: CASSLVDGLRNTEAFF.

The CDR3 protein is CATSRDQGVTDTQYF. The rearrangement joins TRBV15 to TRBJ2-3; the TRBD1 assignment by TCRdb is unverifiable without DNA. The V gene's germline CDR1 is LNHNV and CDR2 YYDKDF (reference sequence). The CDR3 runs to 15 residues.

This chain links TRBV20-1 with TRBJ2-6. The CDR3 has 12 amino acids. Germline CDR1 reads DFQATT; CDR2 reads SNEGSKA (reference sequence). The CDR3 loop reads CSARGGQGVLTF.

The chain links TRBV30 to TRBJ2-2; the TCRdb call, TRBD2, lacks DNA for checking. Per the germline V gene, CDR1 is GTSNPN and CDR2 is SVGIG (reference sequence). The CDR3 covers 13 residues. The CDR3 spells CAWRLAGGGELFF.

The chain is built from TRBV7-9 and TRBJ2-1. CDR1 and CDR2 (germline): SEHNR, FQNEAQ (reference sequence). The CDR3 has 12 amino acids. CDR3 residues: CASSETPNEQFF. Using reference TRBV7-9 and TRBJ2-1 for the parts outside the CDR3, the full variable domain is DTGVSQNPRHKITKRGQNVTFRCDPISEHNRLYWYRQTLGQGPEFLTYFQNEAQLEKSRLLSDRFSAERPKGSFSTLEIQRTEQGDSAMYLCASSETPNEQFFGPGTRLTVL.

The V gene is TRBV12-3 or TRBV12-4, the J gene TRBJ2-1; lacking DNA, the TRBD1 call made by TCRdb goes unchecked. The CDR3 runs 17 residues. The CDR3 spells CASSLVRGVNYYNEQFF.

This rearrangement joins TRBV2 to TRBJ1-1; no DNA is available, so the TRBD1 call from TCRdb remains unchecked. The CDR3 has 13 amino acids. Germline V gene sequence: CDR1 SNHLY, CDR2 FYNNEI. The CDR3 sequence is CASRERTYAEAFF.

The chain couples TRBV27 to TRBJ2-3. The germline V gene has CDR1 MNHEY and CDR2 SMNVEV (reference sequence). The CDR3 length is 14 residues. The CDR3 loop is CASSTTGYTDTQYF.

This CDR3 is CATSRDQGNEQYF. The gene calls are TRBV15 and TRBJ2-7; TCRdb's D call, TRBD1, is unchecked because there is no DNA. The CDR3 is 13 amino acids. Germline assignment: CDR1 LNHNV and CDR2 YYDKDF (reference sequence).

V usage is TRBV20-1 and J usage is TRBJ2-3. CDR1 and CDR2 (germline): DFQATT, SNEGSKA (reference sequence). The CDR3 spans 15 residues. The CDR3: CSARDNRVSTDTQYF.

The chain employs TRBV12-3 or TRBV12-4 and TRBJ1-2; as DNA is missing, the TRBD1 call by TCRdb cannot be tested. There are 17 residues in the CDR3. CDR3 sequence reads: CASSFWDRGTSNYGYTF.

The chain joins TRBV3-1 to TRBJ2-3; the D gene TCRdb calls, TRBD1, cannot be checked with no DNA. Looked up from germline, CDR1 is LGHDT and CDR2 is YNNKEL (reference sequence). The CDR3 totals 18 residues. The CDR3 loop reads CASSQVLLGGGPTDTQYF.

This chain connects TRBV6-4 to TRBJ2-1; the TCRdb D gene call, TRBD1, has no DNA to confirm it. CDR3 length: 17 amino acids. Germline CDR1 MRHNA, CDR2 SNTAGT. This chain's CDR3 is CASGQGGSQGTYNEQFF.

The chain couples TRBV7-2 to TRBJ2-7; absent DNA, TCRdb's TRBD1 call cannot be checked. CDR3 length: 16 amino acids. Germline CDR1 is SGHTA and CDR2 is FQGNSA. Here the CDR3 reads CASSRTGTAQGYEQYF.